This TCR beta chain was recovered during a study of control samples from healthy donors and cancer patients. V lost 9 bases, J lost 3 bases, and 15 bases lay in between. CDR3 length: 13 amino acids. Germline V CDR1 and CDR2: SGHNT, YYREEE (reference sequence). Sequencing was performed with immunoSEQ multiplex PCR; in TCRdb, only in-frame clones are kept and a portion is missing. The sample shows 400,000 to 500,000 clones, over 75% of them seen only once. What was sequenced was PBMCs. This sequence originates from a man aged 35-49 years with head and neck cancer. The chain recombines TRBV5-4 with TRBJ1-1, with D perhaps matching TRBD1 (5 bases). DNA of the CDR3: TGTGCCACCACAGGCGGTTCCGACACTGAAGCTTTCTTT. Its translation: CATTGGSDTEAFF. The whole variable domain, filled in from reference TRBV5-4 and TRBJ1-1, reads ETGVTQSPTHLIKTRGQQVTLRCSSQSGHNTVSWYQQALGQGPQFIFQYYREEENGRGNFPPRFSGLQFPNYSSELNVNALELDDSALYLCATTGGSDTEAFFGQGTRLTVV.